This T cell receptor (beta chain) was recovered during a study of response to subunit inactivated influenza vaccine (dated by TCRdb to about 2018). About the investigation overall: Deep quantitative T cell receptor repertoire profiling was used in the study to track responses to a trivalent subunit inactivated influenza vaccine. Here is what the overall study found, with its caveats: The authors proposed that each seasonal influenza vaccination may bring in only a limited number of new T cells.

A remark on this clonotype: There is no known antigen for this receptor. No base-level quality is on record; no much larger clone is a single base apart.

The library came from RT-PCR. These reads were obtained on an Illumina HiSeq 2500. The public reads were run again by TCRdb, first through fastp at Q25 and then through MiXCR, and only productive beta chains were kept. Identical CDR3 proteins give one entry, which carries the most common genes and DNA. For this sample the table gives 650,000 to 800,000 distinct CDR3 sequences, of which less than 20% were detected only once. The ten largest clones add up to 11% of the sample. The CDR3 goes from the cysteine to the phenylalanine over 15 residues. Just the 45-base CDR3 DNA is kept, in frame starting at base 1. The CDR1 and CDR2 encoded by the germline V gene are SGHRS and YFSETQ. The germline ends are 19 bases apart after V is trimmed by 4 bases and J by 8 bases.

The TCR sequence derives from a man aged 50 or older who received an inactivated influenza vaccine. Donor details come from another sample of the same person, matched by shared clones. The rearranged chain carries TRBV5-1 and TRBJ2-4; the D segment cannot be called with confidence. The source was PBMCs from blood, collected about 5 days after vaccination. This receptor has the CDR3 CASSPGVDQGHIQYF. The DNA is as follows: TGCGCCAGCAGCCCCGGAGTTGATCAAGGGCACATTCAGTACTTC.